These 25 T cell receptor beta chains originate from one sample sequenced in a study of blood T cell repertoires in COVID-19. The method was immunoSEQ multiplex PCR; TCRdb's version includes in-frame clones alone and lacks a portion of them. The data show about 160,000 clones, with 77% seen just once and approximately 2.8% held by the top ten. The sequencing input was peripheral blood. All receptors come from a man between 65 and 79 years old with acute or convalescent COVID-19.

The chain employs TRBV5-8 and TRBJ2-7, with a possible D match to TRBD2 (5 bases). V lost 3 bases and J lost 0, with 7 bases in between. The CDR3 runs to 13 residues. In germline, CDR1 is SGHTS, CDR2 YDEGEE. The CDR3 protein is CASSSTSSYEQYF. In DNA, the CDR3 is TGTGCCAGCAGCTCAACTAGCTCCTACGAGCAGTACTTC. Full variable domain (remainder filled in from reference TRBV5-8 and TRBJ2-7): EAGVTQSPTHLIKTRGQQATLRCSPISGHTSVYWYQQALGLGLQFLLWYDEGEERNRGNFPPRFSGRQFPNYSSELNVNALELEDSALYLCASSSTSSYEQYFGPGTRLTVT.

The CDR3 DNA follows: TGTGCTAGTGGTTTGGTCGTCGGCGGAACAGATACGCAGTATTTT. Translated, it gives CASGLVVGGTDTQYF. The rearrangement joins TRBV12-5 to TRBJ2-3; no firm D call. This CDR3 has 15 residues. Germline loops: CDR1 LGHNT, CDR2 FRNRAP. Trimming cost V 0 bases and J 3 bases, with 10 bases left between them.

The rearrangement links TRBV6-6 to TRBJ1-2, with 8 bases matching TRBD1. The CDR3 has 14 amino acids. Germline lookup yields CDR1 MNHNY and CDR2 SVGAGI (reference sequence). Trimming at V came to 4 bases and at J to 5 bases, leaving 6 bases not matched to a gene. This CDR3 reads CASSSLGQGYGYTF. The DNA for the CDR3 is TGTGCCAGCAGTTCCCTTGGACAGGGTTATGGCTACACCTTC.

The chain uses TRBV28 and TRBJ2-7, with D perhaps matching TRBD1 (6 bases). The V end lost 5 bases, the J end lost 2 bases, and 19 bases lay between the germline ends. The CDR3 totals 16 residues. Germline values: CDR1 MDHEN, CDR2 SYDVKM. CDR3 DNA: TGTGCCAGCAGTAGCGCCGGGACACAAGCCGCCTACGAGCAGTACTTC. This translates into CASSSAGTQAAYEQYF.

Here the CDR3 DNA reads TGTGCCAGCAGTTTATCCTATAGCGGGAGCTTCAATGAGCAGTTCTTC. This sequence encodes CASSLSYSGSFNEQFF. The genes are TRBV28 and TRBJ2-1, with 9 bases fitting TRBD2. Germline V gives CDR1 MDHEN, CDR2 SYDVKM. The J segment lost 6 bases and the V segment lost 1 base, leaving 7 bases of the junction unmatched. CDR3 length: 16 residues.

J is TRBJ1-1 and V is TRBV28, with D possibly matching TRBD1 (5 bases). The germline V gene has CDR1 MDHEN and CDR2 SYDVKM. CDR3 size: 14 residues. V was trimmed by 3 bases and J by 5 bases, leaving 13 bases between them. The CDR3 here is CASSLGGQGTEAFF. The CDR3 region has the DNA TGTGCCAGCAGTTTGGGAGGGCAGGGAACTGAAGCTTTCTTT.

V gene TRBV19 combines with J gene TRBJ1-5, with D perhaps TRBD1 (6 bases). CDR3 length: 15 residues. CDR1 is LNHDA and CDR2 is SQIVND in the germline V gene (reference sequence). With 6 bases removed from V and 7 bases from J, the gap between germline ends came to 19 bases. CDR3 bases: TGTGCCAGTAGCTACTCAACAGGGCAGGGGCAGCCCCAGCATTTT. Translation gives CASSYSTGQGQPQHF.

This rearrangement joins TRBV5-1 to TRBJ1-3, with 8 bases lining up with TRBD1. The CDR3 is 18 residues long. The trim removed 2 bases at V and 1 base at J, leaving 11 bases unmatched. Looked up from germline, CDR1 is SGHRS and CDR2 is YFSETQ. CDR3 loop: CASSFTAGRGLSGNTIYF. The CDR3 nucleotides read TGCGCCAGCAGCTTCACGGCCGGCAGGGGGCTATCTGGAAACACCATATATTTT.

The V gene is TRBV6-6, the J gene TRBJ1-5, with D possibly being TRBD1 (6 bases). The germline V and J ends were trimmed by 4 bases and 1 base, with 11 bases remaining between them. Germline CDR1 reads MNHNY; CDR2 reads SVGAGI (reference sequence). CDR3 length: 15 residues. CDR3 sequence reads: CASSLSDSSNQPQHF. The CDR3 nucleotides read TGTGCCAGCAGTTTATCGGACAGCAGCAATCAGCCCCAGCATTTT.

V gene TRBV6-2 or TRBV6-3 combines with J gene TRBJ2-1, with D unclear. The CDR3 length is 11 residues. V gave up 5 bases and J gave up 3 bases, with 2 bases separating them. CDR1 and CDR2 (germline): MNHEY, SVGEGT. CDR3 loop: CASSRYNEQFF. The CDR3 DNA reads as TGTGCCAGCAGTCGCTACAATGAGCAGTTCTTC.

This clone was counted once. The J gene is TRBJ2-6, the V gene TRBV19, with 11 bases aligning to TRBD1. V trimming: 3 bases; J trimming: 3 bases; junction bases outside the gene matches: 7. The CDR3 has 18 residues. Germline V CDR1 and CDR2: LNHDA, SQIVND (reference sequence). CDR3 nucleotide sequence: TGTGCCAGTAGTATTGCGGGACAGGGGGGAGTTGGGGCCAACGTCCTGACTTTC. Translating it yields CASSIAGQGGVGANVLTF. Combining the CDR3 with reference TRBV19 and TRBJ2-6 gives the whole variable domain DGGITQSPKYLFRKEGQNVTLSCEQNLNHDAMYWYRQDPGQGLRLIYYSQIVNDFQKGDIAEGYSVSREKKESFPLTVTSAQKNPTAFYLCASSIAGQGGVGANVLTFGAGSRLTVL.

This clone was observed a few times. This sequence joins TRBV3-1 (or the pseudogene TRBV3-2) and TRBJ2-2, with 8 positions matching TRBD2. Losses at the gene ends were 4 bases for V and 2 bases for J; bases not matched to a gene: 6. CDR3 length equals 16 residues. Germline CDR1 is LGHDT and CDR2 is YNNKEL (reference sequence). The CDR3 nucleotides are TGTGCCAGCAGCCCCTTAGCGGGGAGAAACACCGGGGAGCTGTTTTTT. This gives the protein CASSPLAGRNTGELFF.

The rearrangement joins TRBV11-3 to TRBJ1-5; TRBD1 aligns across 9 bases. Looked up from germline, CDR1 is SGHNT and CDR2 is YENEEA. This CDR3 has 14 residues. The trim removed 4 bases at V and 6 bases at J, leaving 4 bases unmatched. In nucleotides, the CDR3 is TGTGCCAGCAGCTGGGACAGGGAAGGTCAGCCCCAGCATTTT. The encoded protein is CASSWDREGQPQHF.

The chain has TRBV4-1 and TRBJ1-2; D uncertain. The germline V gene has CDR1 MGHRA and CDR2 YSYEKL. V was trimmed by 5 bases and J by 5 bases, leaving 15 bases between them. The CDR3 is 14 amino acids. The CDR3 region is CASSYPGEGYGYTF. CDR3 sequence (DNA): TGCGCCAGCAGCTACCCCGGGGAAGGGTATGGCTACACCTTC.

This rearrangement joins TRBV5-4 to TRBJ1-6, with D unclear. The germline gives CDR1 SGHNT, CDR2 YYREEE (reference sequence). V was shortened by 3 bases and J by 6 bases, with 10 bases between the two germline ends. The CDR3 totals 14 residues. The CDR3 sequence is CASSSGEANSPLHF. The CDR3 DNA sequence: TGTGCCAGCAGCTCTGGGGAGGCTAATTCACCCCTCCACTTT.

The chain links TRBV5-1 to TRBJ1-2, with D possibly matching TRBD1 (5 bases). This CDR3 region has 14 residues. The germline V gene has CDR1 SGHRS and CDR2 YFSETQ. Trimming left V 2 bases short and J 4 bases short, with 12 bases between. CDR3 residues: CASSLQAQGYGYTF. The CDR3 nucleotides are TGCGCCAGCAGCTTACAGGCTCAAGGCTATGGCTACACCTTC.

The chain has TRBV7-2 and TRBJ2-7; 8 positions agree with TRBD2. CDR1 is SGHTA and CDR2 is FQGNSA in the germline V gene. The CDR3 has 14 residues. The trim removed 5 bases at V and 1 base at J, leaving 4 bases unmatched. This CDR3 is CASSDSGMSYEQYF. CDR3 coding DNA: TGTGCCAGCAGCGATAGCGGGATGTCCTACGAGCAGTACTTC.

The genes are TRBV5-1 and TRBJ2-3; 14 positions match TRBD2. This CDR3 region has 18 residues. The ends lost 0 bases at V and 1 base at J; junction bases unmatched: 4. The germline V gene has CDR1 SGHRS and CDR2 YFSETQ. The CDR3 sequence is CASSLVGGLAGGTDTQYF. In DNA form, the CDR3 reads TGCGCCAGCAGCTTGGTGGGGGGACTAGCGGGAGGCACAGATACGCAGTATTTT.

CDR3 protein: CASSEGAGAEKLFF. CDR3 bases: TGCGCCAGCAGCGAGGGGGCTGGGGCCGAAAAACTGTTTTTT. The V and J genes are TRBV5-1 and TRBJ1-4; 7 nucleotides align to TRBD1. This CDR3 is 14 amino acids long. Trimming cost V 4 bases and J 8 bases; bases outside gene matches: 8. Germline assignment: CDR1 SGHRS and CDR2 YFSETQ.

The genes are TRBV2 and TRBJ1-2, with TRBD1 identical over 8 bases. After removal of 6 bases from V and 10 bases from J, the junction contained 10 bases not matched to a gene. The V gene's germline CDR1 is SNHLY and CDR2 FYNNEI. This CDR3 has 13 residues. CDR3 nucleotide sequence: TGTGCCAGCAGAAATCAGGGACAGGTGAACTACACCTTC. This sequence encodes CASRNQGQVNYTF.

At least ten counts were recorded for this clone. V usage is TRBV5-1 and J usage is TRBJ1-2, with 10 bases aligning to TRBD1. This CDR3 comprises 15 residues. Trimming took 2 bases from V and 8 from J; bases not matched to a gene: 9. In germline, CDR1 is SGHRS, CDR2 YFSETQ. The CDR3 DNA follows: TGCGCCAGCAGCTTTGAGCTGGGGACAGGGGACGGCTACACCTTC. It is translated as CASSFELGTGDGYTF.

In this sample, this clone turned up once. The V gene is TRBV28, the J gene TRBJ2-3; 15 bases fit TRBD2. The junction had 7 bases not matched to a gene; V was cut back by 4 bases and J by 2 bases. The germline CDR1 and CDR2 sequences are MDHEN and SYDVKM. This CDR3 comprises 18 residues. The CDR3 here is CASSSGTSGRTYTDTQYF. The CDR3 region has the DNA TGTGCCAGCAGTTCCGGGACTAGCGGGAGGACCTACACAGATACGCAGTATTTT.

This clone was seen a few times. The CDR3 nucleotides read TGTGCCAGCAGTGAAAGGGGGCATCAGCCCCAGCATTTT. Its translation is CASSERGHQPQHF. This rearrangement joins TRBV2 to TRBJ1-5, with TRBD1 identical over 7 bases. The CDR3 runs to 13 residues. Germline CDR1 is SNHLY and CDR2 is FYNNEI. Trimming removed 2 bases from V and 5 bases from J; junction bases left unmatched: 0.

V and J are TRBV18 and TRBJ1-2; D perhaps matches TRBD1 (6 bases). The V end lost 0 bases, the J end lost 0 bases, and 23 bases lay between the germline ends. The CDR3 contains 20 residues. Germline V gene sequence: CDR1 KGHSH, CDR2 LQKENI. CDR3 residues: CASSPPGQIHSHTPNYGYTF. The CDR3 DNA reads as TGTGCCAGCTCACCACCCGGACAGATTCATAGTCATACACCTAACTATGGCTACACCTTC.

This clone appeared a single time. The DNA for the CDR3 is TGTGCCAGCAGCCCCGGAGAAAGCTCCTACAATGAGCAGTTCTTC. Protein product: CASSPGESSYNEQFF. The chain uses TRBV11-2 and TRBJ2-1, with D unclear. Trimming cost V 5 bases and J 0 bases, with 11 bases left between them. The germline V gene encodes CDR1 SGHAT and CDR2 FQNNGV. The CDR3 has 15 amino acids.